This T cell receptor (beta chain) was found in a study of neurological immune-mediated disorders. It was by 5'RACE with 10-nucleotide random UMIs that the cDNA was made. MiXCR, run by TCRdb on the 5' RACE reads, gives a single entry per CDR3 protein. The repertoire holds tens of thousands of distinct CDR3 sequences, with roughly an eighth as singletons. This clonotype was seen at least ten times. The sequenced sample consisted of PBMCs. This TCR was sampled from a woman aged 55-70 years with HTLV-1-associated myelopathy (HAM/TSP).

CDR3 bases: TGCGCCAGCAGCAGAACAGGGGGAGGGAATCAGCCCCAGCATTTT. It encodes CASSRTGGGNQPQHF. The J gene is TRBJ1-5, the V gene TRBV5-1; TRBD1 matches 8 bases. J was trimmed by 4 bases and V by 4 bases; bases with no gene match: 7. The CDR3 contains 15 residues. Looked up from germline, CDR1 is SGHRS and CDR2 is YFSETQ.